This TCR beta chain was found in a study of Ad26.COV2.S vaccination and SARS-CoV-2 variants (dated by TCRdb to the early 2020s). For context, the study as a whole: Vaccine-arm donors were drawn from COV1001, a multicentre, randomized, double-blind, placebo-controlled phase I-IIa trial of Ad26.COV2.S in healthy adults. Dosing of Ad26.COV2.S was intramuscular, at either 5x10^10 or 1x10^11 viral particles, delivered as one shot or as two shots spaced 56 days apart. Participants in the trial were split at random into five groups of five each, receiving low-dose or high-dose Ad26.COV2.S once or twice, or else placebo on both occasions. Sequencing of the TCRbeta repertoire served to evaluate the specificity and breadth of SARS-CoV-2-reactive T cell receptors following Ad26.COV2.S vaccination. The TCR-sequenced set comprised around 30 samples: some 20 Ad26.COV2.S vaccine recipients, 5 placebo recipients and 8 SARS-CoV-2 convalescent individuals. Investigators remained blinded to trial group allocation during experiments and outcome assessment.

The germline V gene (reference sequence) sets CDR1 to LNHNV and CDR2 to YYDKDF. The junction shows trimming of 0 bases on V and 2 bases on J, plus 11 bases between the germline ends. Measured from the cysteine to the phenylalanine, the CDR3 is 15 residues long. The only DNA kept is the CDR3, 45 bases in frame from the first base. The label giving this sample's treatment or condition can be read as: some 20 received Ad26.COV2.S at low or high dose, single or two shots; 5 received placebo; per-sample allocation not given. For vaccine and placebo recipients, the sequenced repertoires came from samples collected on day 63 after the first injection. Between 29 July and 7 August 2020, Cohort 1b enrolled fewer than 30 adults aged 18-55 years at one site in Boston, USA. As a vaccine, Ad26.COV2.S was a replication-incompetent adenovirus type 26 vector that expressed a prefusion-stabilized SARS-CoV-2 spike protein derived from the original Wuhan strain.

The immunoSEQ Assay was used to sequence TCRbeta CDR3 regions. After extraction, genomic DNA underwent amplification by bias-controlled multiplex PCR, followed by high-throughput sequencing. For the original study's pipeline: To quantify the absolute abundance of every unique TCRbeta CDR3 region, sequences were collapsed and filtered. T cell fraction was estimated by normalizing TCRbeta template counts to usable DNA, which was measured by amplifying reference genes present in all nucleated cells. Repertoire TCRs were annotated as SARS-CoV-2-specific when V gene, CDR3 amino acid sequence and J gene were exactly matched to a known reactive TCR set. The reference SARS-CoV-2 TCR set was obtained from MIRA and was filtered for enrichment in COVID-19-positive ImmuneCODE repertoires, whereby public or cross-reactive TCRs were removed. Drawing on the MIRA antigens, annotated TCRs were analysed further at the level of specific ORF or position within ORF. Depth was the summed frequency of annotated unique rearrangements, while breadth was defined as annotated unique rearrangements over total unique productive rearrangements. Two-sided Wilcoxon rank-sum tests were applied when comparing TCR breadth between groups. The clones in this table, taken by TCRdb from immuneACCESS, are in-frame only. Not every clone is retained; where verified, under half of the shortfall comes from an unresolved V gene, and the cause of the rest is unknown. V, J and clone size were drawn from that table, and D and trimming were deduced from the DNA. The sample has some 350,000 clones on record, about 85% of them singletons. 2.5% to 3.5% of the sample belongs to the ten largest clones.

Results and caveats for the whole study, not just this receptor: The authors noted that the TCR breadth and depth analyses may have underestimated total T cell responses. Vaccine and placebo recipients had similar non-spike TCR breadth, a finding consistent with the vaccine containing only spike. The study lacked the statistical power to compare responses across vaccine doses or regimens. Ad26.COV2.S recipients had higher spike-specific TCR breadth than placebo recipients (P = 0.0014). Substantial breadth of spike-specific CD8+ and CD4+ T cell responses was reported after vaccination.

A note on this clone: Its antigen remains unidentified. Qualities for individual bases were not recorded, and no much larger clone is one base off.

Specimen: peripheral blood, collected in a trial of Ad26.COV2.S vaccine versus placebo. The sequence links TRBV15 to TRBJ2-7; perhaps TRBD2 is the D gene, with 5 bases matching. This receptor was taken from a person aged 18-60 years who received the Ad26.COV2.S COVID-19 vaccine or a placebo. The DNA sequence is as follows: TGTGCCACCAGCAGAGATAGCGTGTGGGCCTACGAGCAGTACTTC. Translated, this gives CATSRDSVWAYEQYF.